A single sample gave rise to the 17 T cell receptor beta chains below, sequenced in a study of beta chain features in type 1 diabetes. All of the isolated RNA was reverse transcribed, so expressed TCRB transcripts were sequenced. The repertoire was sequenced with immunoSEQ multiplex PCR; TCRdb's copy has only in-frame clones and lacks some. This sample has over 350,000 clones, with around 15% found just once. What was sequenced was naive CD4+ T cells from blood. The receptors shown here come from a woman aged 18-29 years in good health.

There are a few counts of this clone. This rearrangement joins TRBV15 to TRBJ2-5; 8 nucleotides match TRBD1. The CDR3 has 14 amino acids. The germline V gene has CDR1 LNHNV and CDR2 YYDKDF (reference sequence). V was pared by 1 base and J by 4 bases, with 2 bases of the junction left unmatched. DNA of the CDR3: TGTGCCACCAGCAGAGCAGGGGGCCTAGAGACCCAGTACTTC. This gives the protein CATSRAGGLETQYF.

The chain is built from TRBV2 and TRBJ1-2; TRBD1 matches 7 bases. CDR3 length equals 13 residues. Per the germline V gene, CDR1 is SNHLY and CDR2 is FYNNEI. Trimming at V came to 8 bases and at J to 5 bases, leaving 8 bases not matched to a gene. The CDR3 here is CASEQGSMYGYTF. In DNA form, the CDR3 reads TGTGCCAGCGAACAGGGGAGTATGTATGGCTACACCTTC. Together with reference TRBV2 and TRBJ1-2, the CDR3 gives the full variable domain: EPEVTQTPSHQVTQMGQEVILRCVPISNHLYFYWYRQILGQKVEFLVSFYNNEISEKSEIFDDQFSVERPDGSNFTLKIRSTKLEDSAMYFCASEQGSMYGYTFGSGTRLTVV.

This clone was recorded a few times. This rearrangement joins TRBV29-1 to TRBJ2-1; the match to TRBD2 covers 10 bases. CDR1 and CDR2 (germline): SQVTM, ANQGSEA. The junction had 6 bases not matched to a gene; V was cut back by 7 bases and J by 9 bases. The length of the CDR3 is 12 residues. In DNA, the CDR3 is TGCAGCGACCTTAGCGGGAGGAGTGAGCAGTTCTTC. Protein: CSDLSGRSEQFF.

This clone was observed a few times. The chain's CDR3 is CASSLVPEVNTEAFF. The CDR3 region has the DNA TGCGCCAGCAGCTTGGTCCCGGAGGTGAACACTGAAGCTTTCTTT. V usage is TRBV5-1 and J usage is TRBJ1-1; D is undetermined. The CDR3 has 15 amino acids. The germline V and J ends were trimmed by 0 bases and 0 bases, with 9 bases remaining between them. Germline assignment: CDR1 SGHRS and CDR2 YFSETQ.

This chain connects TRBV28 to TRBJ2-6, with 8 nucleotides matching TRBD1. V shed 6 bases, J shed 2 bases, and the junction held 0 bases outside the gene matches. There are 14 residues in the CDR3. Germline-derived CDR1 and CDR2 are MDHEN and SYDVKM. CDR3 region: CASRGQAGANVLTF. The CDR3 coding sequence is TGTGCCAGCAGGGGACAGGCTGGGGCCAACGTCCTGACTTTC.

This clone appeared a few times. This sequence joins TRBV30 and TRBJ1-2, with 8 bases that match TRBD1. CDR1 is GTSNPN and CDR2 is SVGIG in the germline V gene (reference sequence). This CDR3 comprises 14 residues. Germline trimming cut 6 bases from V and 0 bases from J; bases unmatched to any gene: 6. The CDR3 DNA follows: TGTGCCTGCGTTAGGGACAGGACTAACTATGGCTACACCTTC. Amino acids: CACVRDRTNYGYTF.

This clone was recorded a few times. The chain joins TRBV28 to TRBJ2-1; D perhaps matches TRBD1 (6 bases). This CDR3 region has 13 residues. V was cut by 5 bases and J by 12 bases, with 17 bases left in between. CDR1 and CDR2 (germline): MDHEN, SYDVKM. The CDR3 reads CASSPTGIPMQFF. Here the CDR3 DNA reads TGTGCCAGCAGTCCCACAGGGATACCTATGCAGTTCTTC.

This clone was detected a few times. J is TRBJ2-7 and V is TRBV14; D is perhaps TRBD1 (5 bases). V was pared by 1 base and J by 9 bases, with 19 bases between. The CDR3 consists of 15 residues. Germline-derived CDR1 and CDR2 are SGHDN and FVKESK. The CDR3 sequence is CASSQGGVWPRPQYF. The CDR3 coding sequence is TGTGCCAGCAGCCAAGGGGGCGTTTGGCCGAGACCGCAGTACTTC.

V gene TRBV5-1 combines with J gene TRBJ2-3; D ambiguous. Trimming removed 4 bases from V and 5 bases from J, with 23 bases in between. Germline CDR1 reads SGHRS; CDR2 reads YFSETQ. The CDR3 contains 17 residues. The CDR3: CASSGPSAVPVGDTQYF. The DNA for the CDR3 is TGCGCCAGCAGCGGGCCCTCAGCAGTCCCGGTCGGAGATACGCAGTATTTT.

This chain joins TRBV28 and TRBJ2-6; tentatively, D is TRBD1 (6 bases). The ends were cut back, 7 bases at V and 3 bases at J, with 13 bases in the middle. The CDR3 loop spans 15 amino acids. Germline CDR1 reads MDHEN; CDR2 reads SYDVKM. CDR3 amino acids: CASTLRGNGANVLTF. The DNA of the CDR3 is TGTGCCAGCACCCTGAGGGGGAATGGGGCCAACGTCCTGACTTTC.

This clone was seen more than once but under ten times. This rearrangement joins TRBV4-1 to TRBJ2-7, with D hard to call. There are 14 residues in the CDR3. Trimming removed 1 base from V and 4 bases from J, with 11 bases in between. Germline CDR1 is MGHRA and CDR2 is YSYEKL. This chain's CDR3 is CASSQVYTGYEQYF. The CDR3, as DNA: TGCGCCAGCAGCCAAGTCTATACCGGTTACGAGCAGTACTTC.

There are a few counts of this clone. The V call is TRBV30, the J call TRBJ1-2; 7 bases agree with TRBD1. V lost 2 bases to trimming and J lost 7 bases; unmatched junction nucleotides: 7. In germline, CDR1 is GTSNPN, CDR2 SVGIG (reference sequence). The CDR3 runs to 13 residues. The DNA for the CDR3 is TGTGCCTGGAGTAAAGGACAGGTCGGTGGCTACACCTTC. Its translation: CAWSKGQVGGYTF.

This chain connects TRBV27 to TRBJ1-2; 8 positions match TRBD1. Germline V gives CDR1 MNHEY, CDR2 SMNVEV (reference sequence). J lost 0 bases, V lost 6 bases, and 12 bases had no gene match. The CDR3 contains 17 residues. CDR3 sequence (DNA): TGTGCCAGCAGACGCGCTGGGGCAGGGGGCGCTAACTATGGCTACACCTTC. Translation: CASRRAGAGGANYGYTF.

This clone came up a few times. The CDR3 loop reads CASSSTSLELNEQFF. The CDR3, as DNA: TGCGCCAGCAGCTCGACTAGCTTGGAACTCAATGAGCAGTTCTTC. The rearrangement uses TRBV5-1 and TRBJ2-1, with TRBD2 matching over 7 bases. Germline values: CDR1 SGHRS, CDR2 YFSETQ. Trimming removed 3 bases from V and 6 bases from J; junction bases left unmatched: 9. This CDR3 is 15 amino acids long.

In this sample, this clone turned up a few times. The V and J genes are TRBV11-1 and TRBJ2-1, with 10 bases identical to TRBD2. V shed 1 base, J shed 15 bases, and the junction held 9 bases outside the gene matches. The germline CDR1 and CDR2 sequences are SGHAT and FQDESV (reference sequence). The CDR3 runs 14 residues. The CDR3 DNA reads TGTGCCAGCAGCTTAGAGGCTAGCGGGAGCTGGGCGTTCTTC. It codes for CASSLEASGSWAFF.

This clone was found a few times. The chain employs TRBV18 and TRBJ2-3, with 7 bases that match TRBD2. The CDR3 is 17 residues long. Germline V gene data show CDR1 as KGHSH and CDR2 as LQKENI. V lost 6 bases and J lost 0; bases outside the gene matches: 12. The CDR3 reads CASSASGLPTSTDTQYF. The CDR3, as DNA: TGTGCCAGCTCGGCTAGCGGCCTCCCGACTAGCACAGATACGCAGTATTTT.

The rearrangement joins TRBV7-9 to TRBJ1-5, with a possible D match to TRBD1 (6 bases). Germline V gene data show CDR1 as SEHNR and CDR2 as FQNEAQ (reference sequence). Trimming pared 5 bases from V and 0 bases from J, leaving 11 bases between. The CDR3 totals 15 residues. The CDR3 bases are TGTGCCAGCAGCAACACACAGGGTAGCAATCAGCCCCAGCATTTT. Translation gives CASSNTQGSNQPQHF.